The 25 T cell receptor beta chains in this list originate from one sample, sequenced in a study of T cells of healthy individuals. MiXCR was run by TCRdb on the 5' RACE reads, yielding one entry per CDR3 protein. The table shows 65,000 to 90,000 distinct CDR3 sequences, with roughly 5% occurring only once. The receptors derive from a female donor in good health.

Many counts were recorded for this clonotype. The chain uses TRBV6-2 or TRBV6-3 and TRBJ2-7; TRBD2 agrees at 7 bases. Germline lookup yields CDR1 MNHEY and CDR2 SVGEGT. CDR3 length: 12 residues. V lost 5 bases and J lost 5; bases outside the gene matches: 3. CDR3 DNA sequence: TGTGCCAGCAGTATTCTAGCGGACGAGCAGTACTTC. This translates into CASSILADEQYF.

At least ten counts were recorded for this clonotype. The genes are TRBV5-6 and TRBJ2-7; unclear D gene. The germline V and J ends were trimmed by 2 bases and 5 bases, with 14 bases remaining between them. Per germline, CDR1 SGHDT and CDR2 YYEEEE. This CDR3 region has 14 residues. In nucleotides, the CDR3 is TGTGCCAGCAGCTTCGGAGTCACGGATAACGAGCAGTACTTC. Protein: CASSFGVTDNEQYF.

This clonotype occurred many times. The J gene is TRBJ1-3, the V gene TRBV18; no reliable D call. The V and J ends lost 0 bases and 4 bases respectively, with 10 bases between them. Looked up from germline, CDR1 is KGHSH and CDR2 is LQKENI. The CDR3 is made up of 15 amino acids. CDR3 loop: CASSPPVGSGNTIYF. The CDR3 DNA is TGTGCCAGCTCACCACCGGTGGGGTCAGGAAACACCATATATTTT.

In this sample, this clonotype turned up many times. The CDR3 sequence: CASSLSVGRAATGELFF. Written as DNA, the CDR3 is TGCGCCAGCAGCTTGAGTGTCGGGAGGGCCGCCACCGGGGAGCTGTTTTTT. V gene TRBV5-1 combines with J gene TRBJ2-2; TRBD2 agrees at 8 bases. With 1 base clipped from V and 4 bases from J, the junction kept 9 bases outside the gene matches. Germline CDR1 SGHRS, CDR2 YFSETQ. This CDR3 has 17 amino acids.

The sample holds many counts of this clonotype. This chain uses TRBV9 with TRBJ1-2; weak D call: TRBD1 (5 bases). Germline CDR1 SGDLS, CDR2 YYNGEE. V lost 4 bases, J lost 8 bases, and 15 bases lay in between. This CDR3 is built from 13 residues. The CDR3 DNA is TGTGCCAGCAGCCTCACAGGTGGTGAGGGCTACACCTTC. This codes for CASSLTGGEGYTF.

This clonotype was counted many times. The gene calls are TRBV4-3 and TRBJ1-4, with unresolved D. Germline V gene lookup returns CDR1 LGHNA and CDR2 YSLEER. V lost 0 bases and J 6 bases, leaving 8 bases between the germline ends. The CDR3 sequence is 14 residues long. The chain's CDR3 is CASSQERSYEKLFF. In nucleotides, the CDR3 is TGCGCCAGCAGCCAAGAGCGAAGCTATGAAAAACTGTTTTTT.

There are many counts of this clonotype. The chain has TRBV11-2 and TRBJ1-1; D gene unclear. The CDR3 runs 13 residues. In germline, CDR1 is SGHAT, CDR2 FQNNGV. Trimming removed 1 base at V and 4 bases at J, with 7 bases between. The CDR3 region has the DNA TGTGCCAGCAGCTTAGGGGTGGGCACTGAAGCTTTCTTT. This codes for CASSLGVGTEAFF.

This clonotype was counted ten times or more. J is TRBJ1-6 and V is TRBV12-3 or TRBV12-4; TRBD1 matches at 8 bases. J was trimmed by 9 bases and V by 5 bases; bases with no gene match: 3. This CDR3 contains 13 residues. CDR3 in DNA: TGTGCCAGCAGTCGGACAGGGACTTCACCCCTCCACTTT. As protein: CASSRTGTSPLHF.

This clonotype occurred many times. The V call is TRBV25-1, the J call TRBJ2-5; 11 positions match TRBD1. The CDR3 has 15 amino acids. V lost 8 bases, J lost 1 base, and 6 bases stayed unmatched. From germline, CDR1 is MGHDK and CDR2 SYGVNS. CDR3 amino acids: CASGLGTGGQETQYF. The CDR3 bases are TGTGCCAGCGGGCTCGGGACAGGGGGCCAAGAGACCCAGTACTTC.

In its sample, this clonotype was seen many times. The rearrangement links TRBV10-3 to TRBJ2-7, with D maybe TRBD1 (6 bases). Trimming removed 5 bases at V and 8 bases at J, with 19 bases between. CDR3 size: 14 residues. Per germline, CDR1 ENHRY and CDR2 SYGVKD. CDR3 loop: CAISRSPGETKQYF. CDR3 nucleotides: TGTGCCATCAGTCGGAGCCCAGGGGAAACTAAGCAGTACTTC.

This clonotype occurred many times. J is TRBJ1-1 and V is TRBV7-2; D is unresolved. This CDR3 is 14 amino acids long. Trimming removed 7 bases from V and 5 bases from J, with 17 bases in between. Germline V gene data show CDR1 as SGHTA and CDR2 as FQGNSA. CDR3 bases: TGTGCCAGCACCGATATCCAATATCGGACTGAAGCTTTCTTT. As protein: CASTDIQYRTEAFF.

This clonotype was observed at least ten times. This chain links TRBV7-8 with TRBJ2-3; 8 bases are a match to TRBD2. The junction had 15 bases not matched to a gene; V was cut back by 5 bases and J by 5 bases. CDR1 and CDR2 from the germline V gene are SGHVS and FQNEAQ. The length of the CDR3 is 17 residues. Here the CDR3 DNA reads TGTGCCAGCAGCCCCCGTTCCCCCCGGGAGGGCCTAGATACGCAGTATTTT. Its protein is CASSPRSPREGLDTQYF. Complete variable domain (other parts from reference TRBV7-8 and TRBJ2-3): GAGVSQSPRYKVAKRGQDVALRCDPISGHVSLFWYQQALGQGPEFLTYFQNEAQLDKSGLPSDRFFAERPEGSVSTLKIQRTQQEDSAVYLCASSPRSPREGLDTQYFGPGTRLTVL.

This clonotype came up many times. The chain joins TRBV9 to TRBJ1-5; D ambiguous. V was shortened by 4 bases and J by 2 bases, with 13 bases between the two germline ends. CDR1 SGDLS and CDR2 YYNGEE come from the germline V gene. The CDR3 consists of 15 residues. The CDR3 bases are TGTGCCAGCAGCCCTGATGGGGTTGGCAATCAGCCCCAGCATTTT. This codes for CASSPDGVGNQPQHF.

This clonotype was seen repeatedly, ten times or more. This chain connects TRBV6-4 to TRBJ2-3; TRBD2 aligns across 13 bases. The germline CDR1 and CDR2 sequences are MRHNA and SNTAGT. J gave up 6 bases and V 6 bases, and 9 bases lay outside the gene matches. The CDR3 has 16 amino acids. This CDR3 is CASSQVPGLAGDTQYF. The CDR3 coding sequence is TGTGCCAGCAGCCAAGTTCCGGGACTAGCGGGGGATACGCAGTATTTT.

V gene TRBV6-5 combines with J gene TRBJ1-2, with TRBD1 matching 10 bases. The CDR3 consists of 17 residues. Per the germline V gene, CDR1 is MNHEY and CDR2 is SVGAGI. Unmatched junction bases numbered 16, after V lost 6 bases and J lost 6 bases. The CDR3 protein is CASRPLSLRDRGNGYTF. The CDR3 DNA follows: TGTGCCAGCAGACCTCTGAGTCTCCGGGACAGGGGTAATGGCTACACCTTC.

This chain joins TRBV6-6 and TRBJ2-1, with unresolved D. This CDR3 comprises 13 residues. The V gene's germline CDR1 is MNHNY and CDR2 SVGAGI (reference sequence). Trimming stripped 5 bases from V and 4 bases from J, with 9 bases between. Here the CDR3 reads CASSLVSYNEQFF. The CDR3 DNA reads TGTGCCAGCAGTCTGGTATCGTACAATGAGCAGTTCTTC.

This clonotype was observed a handful of times. This CDR3 reads CASSQEGGVADSYNEQFF. The CDR3 region has the DNA TGCGCCAGCAGCCAAGAAGGCGGGGTAGCGGACTCCTACAATGAGCAGTTCTTC. The chain combines TRBV4-3 with TRBJ2-1; perhaps TRBD2 as D (6 bases). Trimming took 0 bases from V and 0 from J, leaving 15 bases between them. The CDR3 runs 18 residues. The germline gives CDR1 LGHNA, CDR2 YSLEER.

V and J are TRBV20-1 and TRBJ2-3, with D hard to call. Germline assignment: CDR1 DFQATT and CDR2 SNEGSKA (reference sequence). The CDR3 contains 13 residues. Trimming stripped 2 bases from V and 2 bases from J, with 8 bases between. The CDR3, as DNA: TGCAGTGCTAGACAGGCGTCCACAGATACGCAGTATTTT. Translation gives CSARQASTDTQYF.

This clonotype appeared a few times. The V and J genes are TRBV6-6 and TRBJ1-5; D is possibly TRBD1 (5 bases). Trimming removed 0 bases at V and 5 bases at J, with 11 bases between. Looked up from germline, CDR1 is MNHNY and CDR2 is SVGAGI (reference sequence). This CDR3 contains 15 residues. CDR3 protein: CASSYSLTGDQPQHF. CDR3 DNA sequence: TGTGCCAGCAGTTACTCCCTAACGGGGGATCAGCCCCAGCATTTT.

This clonotype has a count of ten or more. This chain uses TRBV4-2 with TRBJ2-7; perhaps TRBD1 as D (5 bases). The germline CDR1 and CDR2 sequences are LGHNA and YNFKEQ. The CDR3 is made up of 14 amino acids. Trimming took off 3 bases at V and 2 bases at J, with 11 bases between the two ends. The CDR3 sequence is CASSHRVSTYEQYF. The CDR3 nucleotides read TGTGCCAGCAGCCACAGGGTCTCTACCTACGAGCAGTACTTC.

This clonotype was picked up many times. V and J are TRBV5-1 and TRBJ2-7; D is ambiguous. Trimming left V 1 base short and J 3 bases short, with 11 bases between. The CDR3 has 14 amino acids. Germline loops: CDR1 SGHRS, CDR2 YFSETQ. CDR3 amino acids: CASSLSHDNYEQYF. In DNA, the CDR3 is TGCGCCAGCAGCTTGTCCCACGACAACTACGAGCAGTACTTC.

This clonotype was found many times. V is TRBV5-6 and J is TRBJ2-7; tentative D call: TRBD1 (6 bases). CDR1 SGHDT and CDR2 YYEEEE come from the germline V gene. The CDR3 has 16 amino acids. Trimming removed 0 bases at V and 2 bases at J, with 15 bases between. CDR3 DNA sequence: TGTGCCAGCAGCTTGGAGTATCACAGGGAAACCTACGAGCAGTACTTC. Translation gives CASSLEYHRETYEQYF. The full variable domain, in which reference TRBV5-6 and TRBJ2-7 provide the parts outside the CDR3, is DAGVTQSPTHLIKTRGQQVTLRCSPKSGHDTVSWYQQALGQGPQFIFQYYEEEERQRGNFPDRFSGHQFPNYSSELNVNALLLGDSALYLCASSLEYHRETYEQYFGPGTRLTVT.

This clonotype was observed a handful of times. The V call is TRBV5-6, the J call TRBJ1-6; D perhaps matches TRBD1 (6 bases). Germline CDR1 is SGHDT and CDR2 is YYEEEE. Trimming cost V 3 bases and J 3 bases, with 13 bases left between them. The CDR3 has 16 amino acids. The CDR3 sequence: CASSWDRDNYNSPLHF. For the CDR3, the DNA is TGTGCCAGCAGCTGGGACCGGGACAACTATAATTCACCCCTCCACTTT.

In its sample, this clonotype was seen many times. The chain is built from TRBV5-6 and TRBJ1-5, with TRBD1 identical over 7 bases. CDR3 length equals 14 residues. The J segment lost 1 base and the V segment lost 4 bases, leaving 2 bases of the junction unmatched. Germline CDR1 is SGHDT and CDR2 is YYEEEE. DNA for the CDR3: TGTGCCAGCAGCCGGACAGGAAGCAATCAGCCCCAGCATTTT. It yields the protein CASSRTGSNQPQHF.

This clonotype was counted between two and nine times. The chain links TRBV30 to TRBJ1-5, with a weak D call TRBD1 (6 bases). The CDR3 runs 14 residues. From germline, CDR1 is GTSNPN and CDR2 SVGIG (reference sequence). The V end lost 2 bases, the J end lost 7 bases, and 15 bases lay between the germline ends. CDR3 loop: CAWSQGGGTQPQHF. CDR3 in DNA: TGTGCCTGGAGTCAAGGGGGGGGAACCCAGCCCCAGCATTTT.